This TCR beta chain was sequenced during a study of blood T cell repertoires in COVID-19. Turning to the study itself: PBMCs, B-cell-depleted T cells, or T cells were the source of the cDNA or gDNA that made up the material.

Authors' data handling: For nucleated cells, counts were estimated from reference gene primer amplification. Some clones are missing from TCRdb's copy, which holds only in-frame ones; the method was immunoSEQ multiplex PCR. V, J and clone size reflect that table, while D and trimming were determined from the DNA. The table shows approximately 360,000 clones, with about four fifths occurring only once. Germline V gene lookup returns CDR1 SQVTM and CDR2 ANQGSEA. With 3 bases removed from V and 3 bases from J, the gap between germline ends came to 8 bases. This CDR3 has 13 amino acids. Grouping used clinical history reported by participants in a survey and questionnaire. Donors in Cohort 3 who had recovered were those with two negative PCRs, healthcare professional clearance, or resolution of their symptoms. This clone was recorded many times. Other nucleotide sequences in the sample specify the same CDR3.

The receptor was isolated from a woman between 45 and 65 years old who had recovered from COVID-19. The chain couples TRBV29-1 to TRBJ2-2; tentatively, D is TRBD1 (6 bases). Material for sequencing was PBMCs or T cells enriched from blood (not recorded which). CDR3 loop: CSVDQGYTGELFF. As DNA, the CDR3 is TGCAGCGTTGATCAGGGGTACACCGGGGAGCTGTTTTTT.